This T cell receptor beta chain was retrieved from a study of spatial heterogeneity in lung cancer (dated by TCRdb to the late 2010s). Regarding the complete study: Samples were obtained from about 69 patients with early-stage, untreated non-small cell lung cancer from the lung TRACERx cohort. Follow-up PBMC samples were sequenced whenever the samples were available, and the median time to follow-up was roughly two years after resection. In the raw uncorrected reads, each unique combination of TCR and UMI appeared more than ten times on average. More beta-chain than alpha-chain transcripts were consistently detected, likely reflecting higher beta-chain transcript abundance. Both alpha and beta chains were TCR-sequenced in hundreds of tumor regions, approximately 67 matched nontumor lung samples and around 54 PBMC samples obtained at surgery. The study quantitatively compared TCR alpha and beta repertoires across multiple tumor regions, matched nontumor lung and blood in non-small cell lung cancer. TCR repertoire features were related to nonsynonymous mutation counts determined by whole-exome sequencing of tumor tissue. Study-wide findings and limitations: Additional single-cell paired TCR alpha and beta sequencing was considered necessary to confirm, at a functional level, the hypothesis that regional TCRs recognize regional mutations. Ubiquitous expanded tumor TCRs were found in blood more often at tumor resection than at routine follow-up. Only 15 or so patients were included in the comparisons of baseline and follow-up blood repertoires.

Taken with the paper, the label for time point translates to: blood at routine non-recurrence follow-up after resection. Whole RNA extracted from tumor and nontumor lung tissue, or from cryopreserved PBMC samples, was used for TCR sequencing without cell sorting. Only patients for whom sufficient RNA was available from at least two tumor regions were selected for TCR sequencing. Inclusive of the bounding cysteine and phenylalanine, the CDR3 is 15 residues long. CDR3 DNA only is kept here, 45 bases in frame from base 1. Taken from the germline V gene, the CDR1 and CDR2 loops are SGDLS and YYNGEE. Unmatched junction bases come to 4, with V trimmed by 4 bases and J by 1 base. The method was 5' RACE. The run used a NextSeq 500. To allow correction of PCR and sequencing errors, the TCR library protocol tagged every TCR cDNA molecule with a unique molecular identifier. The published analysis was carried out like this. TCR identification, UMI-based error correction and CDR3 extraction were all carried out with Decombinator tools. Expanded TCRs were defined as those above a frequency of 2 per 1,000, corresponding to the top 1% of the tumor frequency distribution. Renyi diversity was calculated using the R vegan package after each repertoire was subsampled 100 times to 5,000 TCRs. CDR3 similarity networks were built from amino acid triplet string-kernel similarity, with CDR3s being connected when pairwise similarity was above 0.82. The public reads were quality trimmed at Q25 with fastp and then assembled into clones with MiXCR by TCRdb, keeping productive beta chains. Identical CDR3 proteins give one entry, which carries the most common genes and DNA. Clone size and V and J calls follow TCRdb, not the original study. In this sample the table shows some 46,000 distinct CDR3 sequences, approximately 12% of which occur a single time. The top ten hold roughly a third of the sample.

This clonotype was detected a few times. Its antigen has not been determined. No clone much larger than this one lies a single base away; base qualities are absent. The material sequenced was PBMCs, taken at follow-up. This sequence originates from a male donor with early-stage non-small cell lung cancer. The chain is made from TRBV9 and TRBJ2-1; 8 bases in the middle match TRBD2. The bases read TGTGCCAGCAGCCCGGGACTAGGGTCCTACAATGAGCAGTTCTTC. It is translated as CASSPGLGSYNEQFF.